This note documents a single T cell receptor (beta chain) sequence. The sample comes from a study of OX40 agonist ivuxolimab in advanced cancers. Turning to the study itself: Partial responses, seen in three patients, involved one hepatocellular carcinoma and two cutaneous melanomas.

Repertoires were generated with immunoSEQ multiplex PCR, while TCRdb's copy carries only in-frame clones and drops some. In the table there are roughly 60,000 clones, 91% of which are singletons. This clonotype was sampled from an adult with an advanced solid tumor such as melanoma, head and neck, liver or kidney cancer. The specimen was CD4+ or CD8+ T cells sorted from blood, collected in a trial of the OX40 agonist ivuxolimab.

CDR3 coding DNA: TGTGCCAGCAGCCAAGGACAGGGCCTAAACACCATATATTTT. Translated, it gives CASSQGQGLNTIYF. The rearrangement joins TRBV14 to TRBJ1-3; TRBD1 matches at 7 bases. Germline V gene sequence: CDR1 SGHDN, CDR2 FVKESK. Germline trimming cut 1 base from V and 6 bases from J; bases unmatched to any gene: 3. The CDR3 sequence is 14 residues long.